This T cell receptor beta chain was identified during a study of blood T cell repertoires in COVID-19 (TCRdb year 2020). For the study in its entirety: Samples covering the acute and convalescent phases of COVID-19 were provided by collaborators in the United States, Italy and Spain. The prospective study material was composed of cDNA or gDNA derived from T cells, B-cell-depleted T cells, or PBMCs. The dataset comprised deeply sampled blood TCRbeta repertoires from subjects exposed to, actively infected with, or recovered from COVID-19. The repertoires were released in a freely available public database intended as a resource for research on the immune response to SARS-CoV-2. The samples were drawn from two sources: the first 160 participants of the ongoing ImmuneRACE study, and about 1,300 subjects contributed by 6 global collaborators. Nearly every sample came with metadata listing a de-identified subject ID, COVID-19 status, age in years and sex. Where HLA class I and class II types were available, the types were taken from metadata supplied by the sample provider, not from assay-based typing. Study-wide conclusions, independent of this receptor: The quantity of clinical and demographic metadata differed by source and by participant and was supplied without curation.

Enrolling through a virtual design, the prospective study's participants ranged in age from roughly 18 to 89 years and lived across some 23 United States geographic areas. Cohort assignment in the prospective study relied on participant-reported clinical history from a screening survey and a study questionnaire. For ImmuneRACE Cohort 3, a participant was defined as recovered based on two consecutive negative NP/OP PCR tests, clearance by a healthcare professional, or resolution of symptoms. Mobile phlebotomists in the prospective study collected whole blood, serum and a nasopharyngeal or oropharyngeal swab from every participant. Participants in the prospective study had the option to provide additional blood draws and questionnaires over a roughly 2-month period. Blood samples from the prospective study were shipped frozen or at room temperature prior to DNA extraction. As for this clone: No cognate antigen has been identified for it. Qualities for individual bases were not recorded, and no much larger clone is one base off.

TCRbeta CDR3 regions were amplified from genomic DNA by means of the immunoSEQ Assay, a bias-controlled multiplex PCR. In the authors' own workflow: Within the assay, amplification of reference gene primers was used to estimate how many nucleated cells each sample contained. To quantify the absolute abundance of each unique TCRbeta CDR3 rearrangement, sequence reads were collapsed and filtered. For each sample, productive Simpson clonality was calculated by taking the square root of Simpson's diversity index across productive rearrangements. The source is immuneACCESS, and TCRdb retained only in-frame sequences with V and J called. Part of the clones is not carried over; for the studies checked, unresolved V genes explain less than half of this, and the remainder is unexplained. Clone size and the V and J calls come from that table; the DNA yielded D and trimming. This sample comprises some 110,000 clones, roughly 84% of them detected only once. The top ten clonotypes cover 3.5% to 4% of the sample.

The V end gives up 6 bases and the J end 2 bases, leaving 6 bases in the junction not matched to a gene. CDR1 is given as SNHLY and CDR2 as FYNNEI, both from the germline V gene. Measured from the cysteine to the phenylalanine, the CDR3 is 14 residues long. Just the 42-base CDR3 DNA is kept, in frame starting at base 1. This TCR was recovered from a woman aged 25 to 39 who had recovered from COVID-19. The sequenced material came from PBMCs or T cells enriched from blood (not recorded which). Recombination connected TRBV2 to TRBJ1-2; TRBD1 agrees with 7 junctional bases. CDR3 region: CASSRQGSNYGYTF. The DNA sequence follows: TGTGCCAGCAGCCGACAGGGATCCAACTATGGCTACACCTTC.